The 28 T cell receptor beta chains in this list originate from one sample, sequenced in a study of PD-L1 blockade in urothelial cancer. Only in-frame clones appear in the TCRdb table, and some are missing; sequencing was by immunoSEQ multiplex PCR. The repertoire includes tens of thousands of clones, around 90% of them detected once, and 1.5% to 2% sits in the top ten. Time point in this sample: pretreatment peripheral blood. Sequences were derived from PBMCs, sampled around atezolizumab (anti-PD-L1) treatment. The receptors come from a man in his sixties with urothelial cancer.

This clone has only a few counts. The chain couples TRBV5-5 to TRBJ2-7, with D tentatively TRBD1 (5 bases). The germline gives CDR1 SGHKS, CDR2 YYEKEE (reference sequence). This CDR3 has 14 residues. V gave up 2 bases and J gave up 6 bases, with 15 bases separating them. This CDR3 is CASSFSQGIGEQYF. As DNA, the CDR3 is TGTGCCAGCAGCTTTTCCCAGGGAATCGGCGAGCAGTACTTC.

The CDR3 DNA follows: TGTGCCATCAGTGGAACTAGCGCTAGCACAGATACGCAGTATTTT. Encoded protein: CAISGTSASTDTQYF. This sequence joins TRBV10-3 and TRBJ2-3; 7 positions match TRBD2. Per the germline V gene, CDR1 is ENHRY and CDR2 is SYGVKD. Losses at the gene ends were 4 bases for V and 0 bases for J; bases not matched to a gene: 4. The CDR3 has 15 residues.

This clone was detected only once. The V call is TRBV30, the J call TRBJ2-1; 9 positions agree with TRBD2. The CDR3 totals 12 residues. Germline assignment: CDR1 GTSNPN and CDR2 SVGIG (reference sequence). V was pared by 2 bases and J by 12 bases, with 5 bases of the junction left unmatched. CDR3 coding DNA: TGTGCCTGGAGTCGACTAGCGGCAACGCAGTTCTTC. Translated, it gives CAWSRLAATQFF.

The chain recombines TRBV5-6 with TRBJ2-3; D may be TRBD2 (6 bases). The CDR3 is 14 amino acids. CDR1 SGHDT and CDR2 YYEEEE come from the germline V gene. The ends were cut back, 3 bases at V and 9 bases at J, with 17 bases in the middle. For the CDR3, the DNA is TGTGCCAGCAGCTCGCTGGCTAGCGACAAGACGCAGTATTTT. Translating it yields CASSSLASDKTQYF.

The genes are TRBV2 and TRBJ2-3; 11 positions match TRBD2. Germline V CDR1 and CDR2: SNHLY, FYNNEI. V lost 4 bases and J lost 2; bases outside the gene matches: 5. The CDR3 is 16 amino acids. The chain's CDR3 is CASSGRGLAVTDTQYF. In nucleotides, the CDR3 is TGTGCCAGCAGTGGGAGGGGACTAGCGGTCACAGATACGCAGTATTTT.

The chain joins TRBV2 to TRBJ1-1, with 10 bases lining up with TRBD1. V was clipped by 8 bases and J by 7 bases; unmatched bases: 1. This CDR3 spans 11 amino acids. The germline gives CDR1 SNHLY, CDR2 FYNNEI. This CDR3 is CASGQGDEAFF. The CDR3 nucleotides read TGTGCCAGCGGACAGGGGGATGAAGCTTTCTTT.

This clone was observed a handful of times. The chain is built from TRBV29-1 and TRBJ1-2; a weak D match, TRBD1 (6 bases). Trimming took off 6 bases at V and 1 base at J, with 9 bases between the two ends. The CDR3 runs 12 residues. Germline V CDR1 and CDR2: SQVTM, ANQGSEA. The CDR3 is CSVGQLNYGYTF. Here the CDR3 DNA reads TGCAGCGTCGGACAGCTTAACTATGGCTACACCTTC.

The CDR3 reads CASSVTRERSSNEQFF. The CDR3 region has the DNA TGCGCCAGCAGCGTGACCCGGGAGAGGTCATCGAATGAGCAGTTCTTC. V and J are TRBV5-1 and TRBJ2-1, with D possibly being TRBD2 (6 bases). The CDR3 is 16 residues long. CDR1 SGHRS and CDR2 YFSETQ come from the germline V gene. Trimming removed 4 bases from V and 7 bases from J, with 21 bases in between.

The CDR3 reads CATSRRLQGNTIYF. In DNA, the CDR3 is TGTGCCACCAGCAGAAGATTACAAGGAAACACCATATATTTT. This chain uses TRBV15 with TRBJ1-3; D unclear. This CDR3 region has 14 residues. The germline gives CDR1 LNHNV, CDR2 YYDKDF (reference sequence). Between the trimmed V and J ends, which lost 2 bases and 4 bases, there was a span of 9 bases.

The V gene is TRBV4-2, the J gene TRBJ2-1; 11 bases line up with TRBD2. The CDR3 length is 17 residues. The germline V gene encodes CDR1 LGHNA and CDR2 YNFKEQ. The junction had 5 bases not matched to a gene; V was cut back by 4 bases and J by 0 bases. CDR3 DNA sequence: TGTGCCAGCAGCCTGACTAGCGGGAATCCCTCCTACAATGAGCAGTTCTTC. Residues: CASSLTSGNPSYNEQFF.

The chain combines TRBV11-2 with TRBJ2-5; TRBD1 is a possible D gene (6 bases). V gave up 0 bases and J gave up 5 bases, with 10 bases separating them. CDR3 length: 14 amino acids. The V gene's germline CDR1 is SGHAT and CDR2 FQNNGV. CDR3 in amino acids: CASSLDWDTETQYF. In DNA, the CDR3 is TGTGCCAGCAGCTTAGATTGGGACACGGAGACCCAGTACTTC.

This clone was seen a few times. The chain carries TRBV5-6 and TRBJ1-2, with 10 nucleotides matching TRBD1. The ends lost 4 bases at V and 9 bases at J; junction bases unmatched: 6. This CDR3 contains 13 residues. Germline V gene data show CDR1 as SGHDT and CDR2 as YYEEEE. The CDR3 nucleotides are TGTGCCAGCAGCCCGGACAGGGGGGTACGCTACACCTTC. Its translation is CASSPDRGVRYTF.

The chain joins TRBV7-2 to TRBJ1-2; 9 bases are shared with TRBD1. The CDR3 loop spans 14 amino acids. V shed 7 bases and J 3 bases; nucleotides not matched to a gene: 6. Germline CDR1 SGHTA, CDR2 FQGNSA. The CDR3 region is CASMHTGGDYGYTF. DNA for the CDR3: TGTGCCAGCATGCATACAGGGGGCGACTATGGCTACACCTTC. The full variable domain, in which reference TRBV7-2 and TRBJ1-2 provide the parts outside the CDR3, is GAGVSQSPSNKVTEKGKDVELRCDPISGHTALYWYRQSLGQGLEFLIYFQGNSAPDKSGLPSDRFSAERTGGSVSTLTIQRTQQEDSAVYLCASMHTGGDYGYTFGSGTRLTVV.

J is TRBJ2-5 and V is TRBV2; TRBD1 matches at 10 bases. The DNA matches TRBJ2-7 better at its end, which makes the J call doubtful. The CDR3 is 14 residues long. The germline V gene has CDR1 SNHLY and CDR2 FYNNEI. The CDR3 DNA sequence: TGTGCCAGCAGCCGGACAGGGGGGAGCTACGAGCAGTACTTC. Translated: CASSRTGGSYEQYF.

Comments on this clone: The sample carries other DNA sequences with the same CDR3. This chain uses TRBV28 with TRBJ2-3, with D possibly matching TRBD2 (6 bases). The CDR3 loop spans 17 amino acids. Germline assignment: CDR1 MDHEN and CDR2 SYDVKM. V shed 4 bases and J shed 0 bases, with 17 bases lying between them. The CDR3 is CASSSPSGGTSTDTQYF. The CDR3 bases are TGTGCCAGCAGTTCCCCCTCCGGAGGGACTAGCACAGATACGCAGTATTTT. Complete variable domain (other parts from reference TRBV28 and TRBJ2-3): DVKVTQSSRYLVKRTGEKVFLECVQDMDHENMFWYRQDPGLGLRLIYFSYDVKMKEKGDIPEGYSVSREKKERFSLILESASTNQTSMYLCASSSPSGGTSTDTQYFGPGTRLTVL.

The chain couples TRBV28 to TRBJ2-2, with D perhaps TRBD2 (6 bases). Germline V CDR1 and CDR2: MDHEN, SYDVKM. Trimming stripped 4 bases from V and 2 bases from J, with 17 bases between. This CDR3 is built from 17 residues. CDR3 residues: CASSSNLWGTNTGELFF. The DNA of the CDR3 is TGTGCCAGCAGTTCCAACCTATGGGGGACTAACACCGGGGAGCTGTTTTTT.

The CDR3 nucleotides read TGTGCCAGCAGTCCCCTAGAGTGGCCAGGGGGCCTCGAAGAGACCCAGTACTTC. Amino acid sequence: CASSPLEWPGGLEETQYF. The chain has TRBV28 and TRBJ2-5; 8 nucleotides agree with TRBD1. Unmatched junction bases numbered 17, after V lost 5 bases and J lost 3 bases. In germline, CDR1 is MDHEN, CDR2 SYDVKM. The CDR3 is 18 amino acids.

The rearrangement links TRBV5-1 to TRBJ2-5, with a possible D match to TRBD2 (7 bases). CDR1 and CDR2 (germline): SGHRS, YFSETQ. V was trimmed by 7 bases and J by 2 bases, leaving 15 bases between them. This CDR3 region has 14 residues. The DNA for the CDR3 is TGCGCCAGCGGGGGGGAGGGGGGACAAGAGACCCAGTACTTC. This translates into CASGGEGGQETQYF.

This clone is a singleton in its sample. The chain carries TRBV6-6 and TRBJ2-7; the match to TRBD1 covers 11 bases. The CDR3 extends over 13 amino acids. The V gene end was trimmed by 6 bases and the J gene end by 7 bases; junction bases not matched to a gene: 5. Germline V gene data show CDR1 as MNHNY and CDR2 as SVGAGI (reference sequence). CDR3 in amino acids: CASSSGTGGEQYF. CDR3 nucleotide sequence: TGTGCCAGCAGCTCCGGGACAGGGGGGGAGCAGTACTTC.

Written as DNA, the CDR3 is TGTGCCAGCAGTTTCGCAGGGGGGTACACCTTC. Translated, it gives CASSFAGGYTF. The chain links TRBV28 to TRBJ1-2; 7 bases align to TRBD1. Germline assignment: CDR1 MDHEN and CDR2 SYDVKM. This CDR3 is built from 11 residues. Losses at the gene ends were 3 bases for V and 11 bases for J; bases not matched to a gene: 3.

This sequence joins TRBV7-2 and TRBJ2-7; maybe TRBD1 (5 bases). This CDR3 is 16 amino acids long. Germline CDR1 reads SGHTA; CDR2 reads FQGNSA. V lost 4 bases and J 2 bases, leaving 18 bases between the germline ends. The CDR3 here is CASSSRQLFSTYEQYF. DNA of the CDR3: TGTGCCAGCAGCTCCCGACAGCTCTTCAGTACCTACGAGCAGTACTTC.

This CDR3 reads CASSQDLDRVPGELFF. For the CDR3, the DNA is TGCGCCAGCAGCCAAGATCTGGACAGGGTCCCCGGGGAGCTGTTTTTT. V usage is TRBV4-1 and J usage is TRBJ2-2, with 8 bases identical to TRBD1. Germline CDR1 and CDR2: MGHRA and YSYEKL. The CDR3 spans 16 residues. The V gene end was trimmed by 0 bases and the J gene end by 6 bases; junction bases not matched to a gene: 6.

The genes are TRBV6-4 and TRBJ1-2, with 8 bases identical to TRBD1. With V trimmed by 2 bases and J by 6 bases, 8 bases remained unmatched. The CDR3 totals 15 residues. Germline-derived CDR1 and CDR2 are MRHNA and SNTAGT. The DNA for the CDR3 is TGTGCCAGCAGTGACACCGGACAGGGAGGACATGGCTACACCTTC. Its translation is CASSDTGQGGHGYTF.

The chain employs TRBV27 and TRBJ2-7, with a weak D call TRBD2 (5 bases). This CDR3 is 13 amino acids long. CDR1 and CDR2 from the germline V gene are MNHEY and SMNVEV (reference sequence). Trimming removed 2 bases from V and 0 bases from J, with 5 bases in between. CDR3 residues: CASSLEGSYEQYF. The CDR3 coding sequence is TGTGCCAGCAGTTTAGAGGGCTCCTACGAGCAGTACTTC.

CDR3 nucleotides: TGCGCCAGCAGCTTTTCGGGGGAGAACACCGGGGAGCTGTTTTTT. It codes for CASSFSGENTGELFF. The V and J genes are TRBV5-1 and TRBJ2-2, with D possibly matching TRBD2 (6 bases). With 2 bases removed from V and 1 base from J, the gap between germline ends came to 9 bases. The CDR3 covers 15 residues. Germline V gene data show CDR1 as SGHRS and CDR2 as YFSETQ.

The genes are TRBV11-2 and TRBJ1-2, with D tentatively TRBD1 (5 bases). Germline V gene lookup returns CDR1 SGHAT and CDR2 FQNNGV. The CDR3 length is 13 residues. The V gene lost 5 bases and the J gene lost 4 bases, with 11 bases spanning the gap. The CDR3 DNA sequence: TGTGCCAGCAGCCAAGGAGGGGTCTATGGCTACACCTTC. Its translation is CASSQGGVYGYTF.

The chain links TRBV4-3 to TRBJ2-7, with D possibly being TRBD2 (5 bases). In germline, CDR1 is LGHNA, CDR2 YSLEER. CDR3 length equals 15 residues. Between the trimmed V and J ends, which lost 4 bases and 3 bases, there was a span of 16 bases. The DNA for the CDR3 is TGCGCCAGCAGCCTAGCGAGTCGTATGGGCTACGAGCAGTACTTC. It encodes CASSLASRMGYEQYF.

The gene calls are TRBV7-2 and TRBJ2-3, with a possible D match to TRBD1 (6 bases). V lost 2 bases and J 6 bases, leaving 12 bases between the germline ends. In germline, CDR1 is SGHTA, CDR2 FQGNSA. CDR3 length: 14 amino acids. This CDR3 reads CASSLLQGRDTQYF. The CDR3 DNA is TGTGCCAGCAGCTTATTACAGGGTAGGGATACGCAGTATTTT.